This TCR beta chain comes out of a study of neoadjuvant anti-PD-1 for oral cavity cancer. Turning to the study itself: Patients mostly received three to four biweekly nivolumab doses at 3 mg/kg before surgery. Around day 43, patients without progression received a fourth nivolumab dose before surgery.

CDR1 and CDR2 from the germline V gene are MNHEY and SMNVEV (reference sequence). This CDR3 contains 14 residues. V was clipped by 2 bases and J by 3 bases, with 11 bases between them. Cohort: HPV-negative, locally advanced oral cavity squamous cell carcinoma patients. Blood libraries mostly used roughly 440 ng genomic DNA, six replicates each. The method was immunoSEQ multiplex PCR; TCRdb's version includes in-frame clones alone and lacks a portion of them. The sample gives under 85,000 clones, 84% of which show up once; 3.1% is in the top ten. The chain recombines TRBV27 with TRBJ2-7, with D unresolved. The sequence derives from a person aged 35-80 years with oral cavity squamous cell carcinoma. The material sequenced was PBMCs, taken before nivolumab (anti-PD-1) treatment. The CDR3: CASSLHGNGYEQYF. CDR3 DNA sequence: TGTGCCAGCAGTTTACATGGTAATGGCTACGAGCAGTACTTC.